This T cell receptor (beta chain) was recovered during a study of blood T cell repertoires in COVID-19. Study details: The samples span acute and convalescent COVID-19 from the United States, Italy and Spain. In each case, the material was cDNA or gDNA derived from T cells, B-cell-depleted T cells, or PBMCs.

Germline assignment: CDR1 SGHDN and CDR2 FVKESK. Trimming at V came to 2 bases and at J to 6 bases, leaving 6 bases not matched to a gene. CDR3 length: 15 residues. Original processing notes: Reference gene primer amplification gave nucleated cell count estimates. Sequencing was performed with immunoSEQ multiplex PCR; in TCRdb, only in-frame clones are kept and a portion is missing. D and trimming come from the DNA, and the V and J calls and clone size come from that table. The data hold approximately 90,000 clones, with about 85% observed a single time. The chain is built from TRBV14 and TRBJ2-1, with TRBD1 matching over 8 bases. The sequenced material came from peripheral blood. This TCR was recovered from a man at least 80 years old with acute or convalescent COVID-19. The CDR3 DNA sequence: TGTGCCAGCAGCCAATGGGGGCAGGGGGCCAATGAGCAGTTCTTC. Protein: CASSQWGQGANEQFF.